This TCR beta chain originates from a study of blood T cell repertoires in COVID-19. Study overall: Acute and convalescent COVID-19 samples came from the United States, Italy and Spain. Sources were T cells, B-cell-depleted T cells, or PBMCs; the material itself was cDNA or gDNA.

Trimming cost V 4 bases and J 2 bases, with 11 bases left between them. CDR1 and CDR2 from the germline V gene are MGHDK and SYGVNS. This CDR3 region has 14 residues. Source study methods: Reference gene primer amplification in the assay estimated nucleated cell counts. Repertoires were generated with immunoSEQ multiplex PCR, while TCRdb's copy carries only in-frame clones and drops some. Clone size and the V and J calls come from that table; the DNA yielded D and trimming. The sample consists of a few hundred thousand clones, approximately 88% of them appearing once. The specimen sequenced was peripheral blood. The rearrangement joins TRBV25-1 to TRBJ1-2; a weak D match, TRBD1 (6 bases). The TCR was taken from a human donor in a cohort sampled during active COVID-19. CDR3 in amino acids: CASSGGQRNYGYTF. The DNA of the CDR3 is TGTGCCAGCAGTGGTGGACAGCGGAACTATGGCTACACCTTC.